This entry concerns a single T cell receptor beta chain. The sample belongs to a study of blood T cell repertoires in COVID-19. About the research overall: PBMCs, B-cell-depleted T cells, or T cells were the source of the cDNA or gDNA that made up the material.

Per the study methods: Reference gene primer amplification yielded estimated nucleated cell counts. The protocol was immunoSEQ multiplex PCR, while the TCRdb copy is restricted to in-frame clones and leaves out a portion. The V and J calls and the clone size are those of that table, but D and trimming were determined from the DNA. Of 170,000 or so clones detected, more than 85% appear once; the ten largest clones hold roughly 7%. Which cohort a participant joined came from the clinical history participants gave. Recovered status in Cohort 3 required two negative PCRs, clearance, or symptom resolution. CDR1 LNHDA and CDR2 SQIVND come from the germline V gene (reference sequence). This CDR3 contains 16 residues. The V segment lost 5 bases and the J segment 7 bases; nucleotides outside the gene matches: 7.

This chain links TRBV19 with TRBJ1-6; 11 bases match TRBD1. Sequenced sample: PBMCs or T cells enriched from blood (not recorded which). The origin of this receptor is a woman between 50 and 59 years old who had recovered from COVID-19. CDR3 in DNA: TGTGCCAGTAGTTCTATGGACAGGGGGCGGAATTCACCCCTCCACTTT. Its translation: CASSSMDRGRNSPLHF.